Presented here are 25 T cell receptor beta chains from one specimen sequenced in a study of blood T cell repertoires in COVID-19. TCRdb keeps only in-frame clones here, not all; method: immunoSEQ multiplex PCR. The data show under 110,000 clones, about two thirds seen once. The sequencing sample was made of peripheral blood. All receptors come from a human donor with acute or convalescent COVID-19. The donor label of this sample is uncertain.

This chain uses TRBV7-2 with TRBJ2-7; D not certain. Trimming stripped 5 bases from V and 3 bases from J, with 8 bases between. In germline, CDR1 is SGHTA, CDR2 FQGNSA. CDR3 length equals 12 residues. The chain's CDR3 is CASSPGYYEQYF. CDR3 DNA sequence: TGTGCCAGCAGCCCGGGTTACTACGAGCAGTACTTC.

The chain joins TRBV9 to TRBJ2-1; 7 bases map to TRBD1. The CDR3 is made up of 16 amino acids. Germline assignment: CDR1 SGDLS and CDR2 YYNGEE. V gave up 0 bases and J gave up 6 bases; unmatched junction bases: 9. The CDR3 sequence is CASSVAHRGGINEQFF. For the CDR3, the DNA is TGTGCCAGCAGCGTAGCCCACAGGGGTGGGATCAATGAGCAGTTCTTC.

J is TRBJ1-1 and V is TRBV18; D is perhaps TRBD1 (6 bases). The germline CDR1 and CDR2 sequences are KGHSH and LQKENI. CDR3 length: 13 amino acids. V gave up 4 bases and J gave up 3 bases, with 9 bases separating them. In nucleotides, the CDR3 is TGTGCCAGCTCACGGGGGCAGGACACTGAAGCTTTCTTT. This codes for CASSRGQDTEAFF.

The chain uses TRBV28 and TRBJ2-7; 9 nucleotides line up with TRBD1. The junction had 4 bases not matched to a gene; V was cut back by 7 bases and J by 0 bases. CDR3 length: 14 residues. In germline, CDR1 is MDHEN, CDR2 SYDVKM. The CDR3, as DNA: TGTGCCAGCACCCGGACAGGGGCCTCCTACGAGCAGTACGTC. Translating it yields CASTRTGASYEQYV.

This chain links TRBV5-6 with TRBJ1-5; D not certain. Trimming stripped 1 base from V and 4 bases from J, with 3 bases between. Per germline, CDR1 SGHDT and CDR2 YYEEEE. The CDR3 is 12 residues long. The CDR3 bases are TGTGCCAGCAGCTTGCGTAATCAGCCCCAGCATTTT. It encodes CASSLRNQPQHF.

The chain combines TRBV30 with TRBJ2-2; 9 bases match TRBD1. The CDR3 runs 16 residues. Unmatched junction bases numbered 6, after V lost 2 bases and J lost 2 bases. Germline-derived CDR1 and CDR2 are GTSNPN and SVGIG (reference sequence). The CDR3 DNA is TGTGCCTGGAGTTCCCGACAGGGGGTTAACACCGGGGAGCTGTTTTTT. Its protein is CAWSSRQGVNTGELFF.

In nucleotides, the CDR3 is TGCGCCAGCAGCTTGGTTCCACAGGGGTCAACTAATGAAAAACTGTTTTTT. As protein: CASSLVPQGSTNEKLFF. V is TRBV5-1 and J is TRBJ1-4; TRBD1 aligns across 7 bases. The CDR3 runs to 17 residues. Looked up from germline, CDR1 is SGHRS and CDR2 is YFSETQ. The V and J ends lost 0 bases and 0 bases, in that order; junction bases with no gene match: 5.

The chain combines TRBV12-3 or TRBV12-4 with TRBJ1-2, with D unclear. The V gene lost 1 base and the J gene lost 7 bases, with 7 bases spanning the gap. The CDR3 spans 12 residues. The CDR3 region has the DNA TGTGCCAGCAGTTTAGGTAGAGCTGGCTACACCTTC. It translates to CASSLGRAGYTF.

The chain recombines TRBV6-5 with TRBJ1-2; the match to TRBD1 covers 7 bases. The V gene end was trimmed by 7 bases and the J gene end by 4 bases; junction bases not matched to a gene: 12. This CDR3 spans 15 amino acids. Germline lookup yields CDR1 MNHEY and CDR2 SVGAGI. The CDR3 is CASTDRGGRFYGYTF. The CDR3 DNA reads as TGTGCCAGCACCGACCGAGGGGGCAGGTTCTATGGCTACACCTTC.

The rearrangement links TRBV4-1 to TRBJ1-2, with TRBD1 as a possible D gene (5 bases). Germline V gene sequence: CDR1 MGHRA, CDR2 YSYEKL. The CDR3 totals 16 residues. Trimming shortened V by 1 base and J by 0 bases, and 12 bases separated the two germline ends. CDR3 DNA sequence: TGCGCCAGCAGCCAAGGGCGGGACCGACCTAACTATGGCTACACCTTC. Translation gives CASSQGRDRPNYGYTF.

This sequence joins TRBV11-3 and TRBJ2-7; 7 nucleotides agree with TRBD1. Germline V gene data show CDR1 as SGHNT and CDR2 as YENEEA. The CDR3 runs 13 residues. Unmatched junction bases numbered 4, after V lost 5 bases and J lost 3 bases. The CDR3 DNA reads TGTGCCAGCAGCAGGGCAGGGGGCTACGAGCAGTACTTC. It translates to CASSRAGGYEQYF.

The chain combines TRBV7-9 with TRBJ1-6; 7 bases are a match to TRBD1. CDR3 length equals 14 residues. The germline V gene encodes CDR1 SEHNR and CDR2 FQNEAQ (reference sequence). Trimming took 5 bases from V and 7 from J; bases not matched to a gene: 5. The chain's CDR3 is CASSPRDSNSPLHF. The CDR3 DNA sequence: TGTGCCAGCAGCCCCCGGGACAGCAATTCACCCCTCCACTTT.

This chain uses TRBV3-1 (or the pseudogene TRBV3-2) with TRBJ2-3; D is perhaps TRBD1 (5 bases). The germline V gene encodes CDR1 LGHDT and CDR2 YNNKEL (reference sequence). The CDR3 sequence is 15 residues long. The V and J ends lost 0 bases and 2 bases respectively, with 9 bases between them. CDR3 bases: TGTGCCAGCAGCCAAGATCAGGGTTACACAGATACGCAGTATTTT. This encodes CASSQDQGYTDTQYF.

For this clone: Being one base from a much bigger clone, this may be a read error. The chain is built from TRBV7-9 and TRBJ1-4, with D unclear. The CDR3 loop spans 13 amino acids. The V end was cut by 1 base, the J end by 5 bases, with 5 bases between. Germline CDR1 reads SEHNR; CDR2 reads FQNEAQ (reference sequence). The CDR3 spells CASSLDRNEKLFF. The CDR3 bases are TGTGCCAGCAGCTTAGACAGAAATGAAAAACTGTTTTTT.

This clone was found many times. The V call is TRBV19, the J call TRBJ1-5; a weak D match, TRBD1 (6 bases). Germline CDR1 reads LNHDA; CDR2 reads SQIVND (reference sequence). The V end was cut by 6 bases, the J end by 0 bases, with 9 bases between. The CDR3 covers 14 residues. CDR3 amino acids: CASSRQDSNQPQHF. The DNA for the CDR3 is TGTGCCAGTAGCAGACAGGATAGCAATCAGCCCCAGCATTTT.

The chain is built from TRBV30 and TRBJ1-6; TRBD1 might be the D (6 bases). The CDR3 is 13 residues long. CDR1 GTSNPN and CDR2 SVGIG come from the germline V gene (reference sequence). Trimming shortened V by 4 bases and J by 5 bases, and 9 bases separated the two germline ends. The CDR3 sequence is CAWNRVHNSPLHF. The CDR3 DNA is TGTGCCTGGAACAGGGTCCATAATTCACCCCTCCACTTT.

The genes are TRBV19 and TRBJ1-2; TRBD1 matches at 7 bases. V dropped 8 bases and J dropped 6; count of bases not matched to a gene: 9. Germline lookup yields CDR1 LNHDA and CDR2 SQIVND (reference sequence). The CDR3 consists of 13 residues. DNA of the CDR3: TGTGCCAGTCTCCAGACAGGGTTCCATGGCTACACCTTC. As protein: CASLQTGFHGYTF. The variable domain in full, with the rest retrieved from reference TRBV19 and TRBJ1-2, is DGGITQSPKYLFRKEGQNVTLSCEQNLNHDAMYWYRQDPGQGLRLIYYSQIVNDFQKGDIAEGYSVSREKKESFPLTVTSAQKNPTAFYLCASLQTGFHGYTFGSGTRLTVV.

V gene TRBV9 combines with J gene TRBJ2-3; weak D call: TRBD1 (6 bases). The V gene's germline CDR1 is SGDLS and CDR2 YYNGEE. The CDR3 consists of 16 residues. Trimming stripped 0 bases from V and 2 bases from J, with 13 bases between. CDR3 amino acids: CASSVAGAAPTDTQYF. Here the CDR3 DNA reads TGTGCCAGCAGCGTAGCAGGGGCGGCCCCCACAGATACGCAGTATTTT. Variable domain in full (rest from reference TRBV9 and TRBJ2-3): DSGVTQTPKHLITATGQRVTLRCSPRSGDLSVYWYQQSLDQGLQFLIQYYNGEERAKGNILERFSAQQFPDLHSELNLSSLELGDSALYFCASSVAGAAPTDTQYFGPGTRLTVL.

The chain is built from TRBV7-9 and TRBJ1-2; 7 bases fit TRBD1. Germline assignment: CDR1 SEHNR and CDR2 FQNEAQ (reference sequence). The CDR3 is 15 residues long. The V segment lost 5 bases and the J segment 3 bases; nucleotides outside the gene matches: 9. In nucleotides, the CDR3 is TGTGCCAGCAGCCCGATATGGACAGGTTACTATGGCTACACCTTC. It yields the protein CASSPIWTGYYGYTF.

The V gene is TRBV18, the J gene TRBJ1-5; D is perhaps TRBD1 (6 bases). There are 14 residues in the CDR3. Germline V CDR1 and CDR2: KGHSH, LQKENI. The V end was cut by 3 bases, the J end by 5 bases, with 11 bases between. CDR3 nucleotides: TGTGCCAGCTCACCGGGGCAGGGGTATCAGCCCCAGCATTTT. It is translated as CASSPGQGYQPQHF.

The CDR3 region is CASSLWGGPEAFF. The DNA for the CDR3 is TGTGCCAGCAGCTTATGGGGGGGCCCTGAAGCTTTCTTT. The rearrangement links TRBV7-9 to TRBJ1-1, with D perhaps matching TRBD1 (6 bases). V was trimmed by 2 bases and J by 6 bases, leaving 10 bases between them. This CDR3 comprises 13 residues. Germline V gene lookup returns CDR1 SEHNR and CDR2 FQNEAQ (reference sequence).

Remarks on this clone: A much larger clone differs by one base, so this may be a read error. The V call is TRBV7-9, the J call TRBJ1-5; no clear D gene. CDR1 is SEHNR and CDR2 is FQNEAQ in the germline V gene (reference sequence). Trimming pared 1 base from V and 2 bases from J, leaving 3 bases between. The length of the CDR3 is 13 residues. CDR3 nucleotides: TGTGCCAGCAGCTTAGAGCGCAATCAGCCCCAGCATTTT. Translating it yields CASSLERNQPQHF.

The sample holds one count of this clone. V usage is TRBV7-8 and J usage is TRBJ1-2; no clear D gene. Trimming stripped 1 base from V and 6 bases from J, with 6 bases between. This CDR3 is 12 amino acids long. The germline V gene has CDR1 SGHVS and CDR2 FQNEAQ. The CDR3 DNA reads TGTGCCAGCAGCTTAGGGTCAGATGGCTACACCTTC. This codes for CASSLGSDGYTF.

CDR3 in DNA: TGTGCCTGGACTGGGCAGCCAGATTCACCCCTCCACTTT. This sequence encodes CAWTGQPDSPLHF. The rearrangement links TRBV30 to TRBJ1-6; D uncertain. This CDR3 is 13 amino acids long. Germline CDR1 and CDR2: GTSNPN and SVGIG (reference sequence). V lost 4 bases and J lost 8, with 12 bases in between.

This clone was recorded at least ten times. CDR3 in amino acids: CASSLAVQGYGYTF. CDR3 DNA: TGTGCCAGCAGCTTAGCTGTGCAGGGCTATGGCTACACCTTC. This chain joins TRBV7-2 and TRBJ1-2; D is perhaps TRBD1 (5 bases). The V gene's germline CDR1 is SGHTA and CDR2 FQGNSA. Trimming stripped 0 bases from V and 4 bases from J, with 9 bases between. The CDR3 spans 14 residues.